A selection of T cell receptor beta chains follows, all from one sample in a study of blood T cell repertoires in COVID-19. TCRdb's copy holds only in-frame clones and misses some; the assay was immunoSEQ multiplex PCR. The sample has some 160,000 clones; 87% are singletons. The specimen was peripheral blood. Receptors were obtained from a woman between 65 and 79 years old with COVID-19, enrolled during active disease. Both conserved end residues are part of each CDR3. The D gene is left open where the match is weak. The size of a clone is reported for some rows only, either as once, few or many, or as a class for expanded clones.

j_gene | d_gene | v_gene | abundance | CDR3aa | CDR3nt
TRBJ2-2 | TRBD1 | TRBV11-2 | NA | CASDSTGGKIGELFF | TGTGCCAGCGATTCGACAGGGGGGAAAATCGGGGAGCTGTTTTTT
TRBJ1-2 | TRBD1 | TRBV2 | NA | CASSEIAGGPYGYTF | TGTGCCAGCAGTGAAATAGCAGGGGGCCCCTATGGCTACACCTTC
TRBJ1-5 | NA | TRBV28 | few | CASSWPGLGNRNQPQHF | TGTGCCAGCAGTTGGCCGGGACTCGGCAATAGAAATCAGCCCCAGCATTTT
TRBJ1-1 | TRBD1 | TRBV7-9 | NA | CASSPQGARETAEAFF | TGTGCCAGCAGCCCACAGGGGGCTAGGGAAACGGCTGAAGCTTTCTTT
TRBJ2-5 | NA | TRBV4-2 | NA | CASSQEYRTVQETQYF | TGTGCCAGCAGCCAAGAATATCGGACAGTTCAAGAGACCCAGTACTTC
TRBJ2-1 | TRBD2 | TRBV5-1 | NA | CASSPQAGGPYEQFF | TGCGCCAGCAGCCCACAGGCGGGGGGGCCCTATGAGCAGTTCTTC
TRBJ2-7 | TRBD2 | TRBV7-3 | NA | CASSPSGGAYEQYF | TGTGCCAGCAGCCCTAGCGGGGGGGCTTACGAGCAGTACTTC
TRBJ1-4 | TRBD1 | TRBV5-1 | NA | CASSLDPSGGSEKLFF | TGCGCCAGCAGCTTGGACCCCTCAGGGGGCTCTGAAAAACTGTTTTTT
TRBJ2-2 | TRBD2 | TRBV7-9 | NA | CASSPSSGGIGELFF | TGTGCCAGCAGCCCATCTAGCGGGGGGATCGGGGAGCTGTTTTTT
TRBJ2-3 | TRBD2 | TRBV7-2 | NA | CASRSISGRYTDTQYF | TGTGCCAGCAGATCCATTAGCGGGCGCTACACAGATACGCAGTATTTT
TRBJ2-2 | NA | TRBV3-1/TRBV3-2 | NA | CASSQYGQMNTGELFF | TGTGCCAGCAGCCAGTACGGACAGATGAACACCGGGGAGCTGTTTTTT
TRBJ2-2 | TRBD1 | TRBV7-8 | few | CASSPQSTGGNTGELFF | TGTGCCAGCAGCCCCCAATCGACAGGGGGGAACACCGGGGAGCTGTTTTTT
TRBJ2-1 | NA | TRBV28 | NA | CASSPRADSYNEQFF | TGTGCCAGCAGCCCCAGGGCAGACTCCTACAATGAGCAGTTCTTC
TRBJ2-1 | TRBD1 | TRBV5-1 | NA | CASSLGPPSWTGRDNEQFF | TGCGCCAGCAGCTTGGGCCCTCCGTCGTGGACAGGCAGAGACAATGAGCAGTTCTTC
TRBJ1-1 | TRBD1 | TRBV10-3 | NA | CAISEGGQGARGGNTEAFF | TGTGCCATCAGTGAAGGAGGACAGGGGGCGCGGGGCGGAAACACTGAAGCTTTCTTT
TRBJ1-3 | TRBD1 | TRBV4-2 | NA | CASSQLQLGDRSVAIYF | TGTGCCAGCAGCCAACTCCAACTGGGGGACAGGTCCGTGGCCATATATTTT
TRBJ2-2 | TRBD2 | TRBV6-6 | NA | CASGTSGSNTGELFF | TGTGCCAGCGGAACTAGCGGGAGTAACACCGGGGAGCTGTTTTTT